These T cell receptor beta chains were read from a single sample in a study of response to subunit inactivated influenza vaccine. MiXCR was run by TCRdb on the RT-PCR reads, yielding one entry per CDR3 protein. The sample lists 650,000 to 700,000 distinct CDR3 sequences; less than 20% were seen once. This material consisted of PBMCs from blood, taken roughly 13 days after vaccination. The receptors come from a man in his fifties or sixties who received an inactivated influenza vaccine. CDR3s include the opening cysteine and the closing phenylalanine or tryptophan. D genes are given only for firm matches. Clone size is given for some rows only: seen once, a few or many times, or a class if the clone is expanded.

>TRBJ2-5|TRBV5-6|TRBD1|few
CASSRGQGVRQETQYF
TGTGCCAGCAGCAGAGGACAGGGAGTGAGACAAGAGACCCAGTACTTC
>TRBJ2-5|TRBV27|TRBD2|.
CASSHSGGQETQYF
TGTGCCAGCAGTCATAGCGGGGGCCAAGAGACCCAGTACTTC
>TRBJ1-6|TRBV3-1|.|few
CASSLGGGELNSPLHF
TGTGCCAGCAGCCTCGGGGGGGGAGAACTCAATTCACCCCTCCACTTT
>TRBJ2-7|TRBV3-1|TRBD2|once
CASSPTSGSRGEQYF
TGTGCCAGCAGCCCAACTAGCGGGAGTCGTGGAGAGCAGTACTTC
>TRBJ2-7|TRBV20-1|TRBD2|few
CSARPGLAGLYEQYF
TGCAGTGCTAGACCGGGACTAGCGGGACTTTACGAGCAGTACTTC
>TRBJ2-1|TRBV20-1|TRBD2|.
CSAGESGRLYNEQFF
TGCAGTGCTGGAGAGAGCGGGAGGCTCTACAATGAGCAGTTCTTC
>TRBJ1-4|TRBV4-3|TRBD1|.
CASSQAWGQNEKLFF
TGCGCCAGCAGCCAAGCCTGGGGACAGAATGAAAAACTGTTTTTT
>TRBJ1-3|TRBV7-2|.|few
CASSPGAKGNTIYF
TGTGCCAGCAGTCCGGGAGCGAAAGGAAACACCATATATTTT
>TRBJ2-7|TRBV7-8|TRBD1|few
CASSLSGTVGYEQYF
TGTGCCAGCAGCTTGTCCGGGACAGTTGGCTACGAGCAGTACTTC
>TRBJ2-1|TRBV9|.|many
CASSGTNEQFF
TGTGCCAGCAGCGGAACAAATGAGCAGTTCTTC
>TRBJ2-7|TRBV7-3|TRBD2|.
CASSLNRPGTSGKSNEQYF
TGTGCCAGCAGCTTAAACCGTCCCGGGACTAGCGGGAAGTCCAACGAGCAGTACTTC
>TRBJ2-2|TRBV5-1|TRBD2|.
CASSQEAGLGTGELFF
TGCGCCAGCAGCCAGGAAGCGGGACTGGGCACCGGGGAGCTGTTTTTT
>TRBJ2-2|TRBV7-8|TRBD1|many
CASSSRTGSGELFF
TGTGCCAGCAGCTCCAGGACAGGGTCCGGGGAGCTGTTTTTT
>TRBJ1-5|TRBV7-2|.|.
CASSPLPGGAQHF
TGTGCCAGCAGCCCACTACCGGGCGGAGCCCAGCATTTT
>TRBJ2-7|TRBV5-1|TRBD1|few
CARRRDRDNYEQYF
TGCGCCAGACGCCGGGACAGGGATAACTACGAGCAGTACTTC
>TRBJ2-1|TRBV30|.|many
CAWSPTWGNEQFF
TGTGCCTGGAGTCCAACTTGGGGTAATGAGCAGTTCTTC
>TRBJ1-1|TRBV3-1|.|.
CASSQESGTLNTEAFF
TGTGCCAGCAGCCAAGAATCGGGGACCCTGAACACTGAAGCTTTCTTT
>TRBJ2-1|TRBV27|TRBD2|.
CASKTSGNIRGENEQFF
TGTGCCAGCAAAACTAGCGGGAACATCCGGGGTGAAAATGAGCAGTTCTTC
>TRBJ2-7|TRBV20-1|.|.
CSARSWRESYEQYF
TGCAGTGCTAGGAGCTGGAGGGAATCCTACGAGCAGTACTTC
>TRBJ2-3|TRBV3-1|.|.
CASSQVWGADTQYF
TGTGCCAGCAGCCAAGTCTGGGGGGCGGATACGCAGTATTTT
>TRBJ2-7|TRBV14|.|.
CASSRRGGVGYEQYF
TGTGCCAGCAGCCGCAGGGGGGGAGTAGGCTACGAGCAGTACTTC